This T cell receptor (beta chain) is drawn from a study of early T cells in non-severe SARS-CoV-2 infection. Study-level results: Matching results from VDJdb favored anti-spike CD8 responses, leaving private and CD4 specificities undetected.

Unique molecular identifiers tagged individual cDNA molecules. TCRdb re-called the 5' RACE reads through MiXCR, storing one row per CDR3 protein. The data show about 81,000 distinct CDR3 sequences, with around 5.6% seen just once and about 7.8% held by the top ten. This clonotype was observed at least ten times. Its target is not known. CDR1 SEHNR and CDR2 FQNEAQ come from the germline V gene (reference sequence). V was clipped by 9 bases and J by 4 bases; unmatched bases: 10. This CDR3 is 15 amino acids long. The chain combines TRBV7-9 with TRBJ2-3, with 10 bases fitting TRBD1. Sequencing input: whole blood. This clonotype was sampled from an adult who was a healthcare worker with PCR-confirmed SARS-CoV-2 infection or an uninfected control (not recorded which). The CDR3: CASGMGQGIADTQYF. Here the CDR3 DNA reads TGTGCCAGTGGGATGGGACAGGGGATAGCAGATACGCAGTATTTT.